The 10 T cell receptor beta chains below come from one sample, sequenced in a study of cytomegalovirus exposure and HLA in healthy donors. PCR primers comprised 60 Vbeta and 13 Jbeta primers. Profiling relied on immunoSEQ multiplex PCR, and the TCRdb table lists in-frame clones only, not all of them. Here the sample spans approximately 150,000 clones, approximately 71% being singletons. Sequencing was done on a sample of PBMCs. Receptors originate from a woman aged 18-35 years in good health and CMV-seropositive.

This sequence joins TRBV6-6 and TRBJ2-4; 8 nucleotides line up with TRBD2. The CDR3 has 16 amino acids. V trimming: 7 bases; J trimming: 0 bases; junction bases outside the gene matches: 8. Germline CDR1 reads MNHNY; CDR2 reads SVGAGI (reference sequence). CDR3 nucleotides: TGTGCCAGCAATGACGTCGGGGGGGTAGCCAAAAACATTCAGTACTTC. Its translation is CASNDVGGVAKNIQYF.

The chain has TRBV15 and TRBJ2-1; weak D call: TRBD2 (6 bases). The V end lost 0 bases, the J end lost 6 bases, and 18 bases lay between the germline ends. CDR1 is LNHNV, CDR2 YYDKDF, per germline (reference sequence). The CDR3 is 17 residues long. CDR3 region: CATSRDETRGGLNEQFF. CDR3 sequence (DNA): TGTGCCACCAGCAGAGATGAGACGCGGGGAGGCCTCAATGAGCAGTTCTTC.

The chain carries TRBV19 and TRBJ1-5; possibly TRBD1 for D (6 bases). This CDR3 comprises 16 residues. Trimming shortened V by 4 bases and J by 5 bases, and 18 bases separated the two germline ends. Germline lookup yields CDR1 LNHDA and CDR2 SQIVND (reference sequence). CDR3 bases: TGTGCCAGTAGTAAGTACGAACGGACAGAATATCAGCCCCAGCATTTT. This sequence encodes CASSKYERTEYQPQHF.

The chain combines TRBV5-1 with TRBJ2-3; D gene uncertain. Germline V gene sequence: CDR1 SGHRS, CDR2 YFSETQ. V was trimmed by 0 bases and J by 0 bases, leaving 11 bases between them. The CDR3 consists of 16 residues. The DNA for the CDR3 is TGCGCCAGCAGCTTGGGTTCTAGTATTAGCACAGATACGCAGTATTTT. Its protein is CASSLGSSISTDTQYF.

This clone was seen only once. The DNA of the CDR3 is TGTGCCAGCAGTCGAGGTGATGGATCAGATACGCAGTATTTT. This codes for CASSRGDGSDTQYF. This sequence joins TRBV11-3 and TRBJ2-3; D is unresolved. Germline V gene lookup returns CDR1 SGHNT and CDR2 YENEEA. V was cut by 6 bases and J by 4 bases, with 14 bases left in between. The CDR3 is made up of 14 amino acids.

The chain uses TRBV27 and TRBJ1-5; D is perhaps TRBD1 (5 bases). Trimming took 2 bases from V and 7 from J, leaving 12 bases between them. Per germline, CDR1 MNHEY and CDR2 SMNVEV (reference sequence). CDR3 length: 14 amino acids. The CDR3 DNA sequence: TGTGCCAGCAGTTTAGGGCAGGGTGGACAGCCCCAGCATTTT. Translation gives CASSLGQGGQPQHF.

In this sample, this clone turned up a few times. J is TRBJ1-4 and V is TRBV4-3; TRBD1 matches at 8 bases. Germline V gives CDR1 LGHNA, CDR2 YSLEER. The CDR3 has 16 amino acids. V trimming: 3 bases; J trimming: 4 bases; junction bases outside the gene matches: 7. The CDR3 region is CASSQYRGAINEKLFF. The CDR3 bases are TGCGCCAGCAGCCAGTACAGGGGGGCCATTAATGAAAAACTGTTTTTT.

The genes are TRBV5-4 and TRBJ2-3; 9 nucleotides align to TRBD1. The CDR3 is made up of 15 amino acids. The V segment lost 3 bases and the J segment 2 bases; nucleotides outside the gene matches: 4. The germline CDR1 and CDR2 sequences are SGHNT and YYREEE (reference sequence). As DNA, the CDR3 is TGTGCCAGCAGCTCTGGGACAGGGACCACAGATACGCAGTATTTT. It specifies CASSSGTGTTDTQYF.

The chain uses TRBV18 and TRBJ2-1; 7 positions match TRBD1. The CDR3 consists of 15 residues. Germline V CDR1 and CDR2: KGHSH, LQKENI. V lost 3 bases and J lost 5; bases outside the gene matches: 7. The DNA of the CDR3 is TGTGCCAGCTCACCCTCGACAGGGTATAACAATGAGCAGTTCTTC. Amino acids: CASSPSTGYNNEQFF.

The gene calls are TRBV7-2 and TRBJ2-7, with 8 bases identical to TRBD1. The V gene's germline CDR1 is SGHTA and CDR2 FQGNSA. Trimming cost V 5 bases and J 1 base; bases outside gene matches: 1. The CDR3 runs 13 residues. CDR3 sequence (DNA): TGTGCCAGCAGCCGGACAGGGTCCTACGAGCAGTACTTC. Its protein product is CASSRTGSYEQYF.